The TCR beta chain under discussion was sequenced for a study of metastatic and nonmetastatic thyroid tumors. Study as a whole: Samples came from malignant and benign thyroid patients, and repertoires were compared across blood and tumor or nodule tissue.

TCRdb reanalyzed the PCR reads with MiXCR. The sample has around 21,000 clones; approximately 20% are singletons. There are a few counts of this clone. Germline CDR1 and CDR2: MGHRA and YSYEKL. This CDR3 comprises 15 residues. V gave up 1 base and J gave up 1 base, with 10 bases separating them. Ahead of thyroid surgery, no patient had received treatment of any kind. The source of this sequence is a male donor with papillary thyroid cancer or a benign thyroid nodule (not recorded which). Some clones in this sample may be carry-over from other donors' samples. The gene calls are TRBV4-1 and TRBJ2-5; the D is unclear. Source material: blood. Here the CDR3 DNA reads TGCGCCAGCAGCCAAGTAGGAACAGCCCAAGAGACCCAGTACTTC. This sequence encodes CASSQVGTAQETQYF.